The present T cell receptor beta chain was sequenced within a study of Graves' ophthalmopathy and Graves' hyperthyroidism (dated by TCRdb to 2017 to 2018). Regarding the study in general: Stable hyperthyroidism was defined as no progression to ophthalmopathy within 18 months of follow-up. In roughly six hyperthyroidism patients, the T-cell repertoires found in thyroid tissue were compared with those found in blood. To explore V-J signatures that distinguish ophthalmopathy from hyperthyroidism, a discovery set of 100 patients was enrolled, made up of around 40 with ophthalmopathy and 57 with stable hyperthyroidism. The study used TCR beta repertoire signatures to distinguish Graves' ophthalmopathy from Graves' hyperthyroidism and to predict progression to ophthalmopathy. Once sampling was done, hyperthyroidism patients were given methimazole at a starting dose of 30 mg daily, while ophthalmopathy patients were given high-dose intravenous methylprednisolone. In total, 135 blood samples were TCR-sequenced: 40 to 45 ophthalmopathy, under 85 hyperthyroidism and some 17 hyperthyroidism-to-ophthalmopathy patients. An independent validation cohort was composed of roughly 18 hyperthyroidism patients and approximately 15 patients who later progressed from hyperthyroidism to ophthalmopathy.

The paper's findings and limits, for the study overall: Ophthalmopathy was separated from stable hyperthyroidism by the 13-signature model with roughly 88% sensitivity and 81% to 84% specificity in cross-validation and with 80%/75% in the test set. No statistical method was used to set the sample size in advance, and the investigators knew which group each participant was assigned to. In validation, the model predicted ophthalmopathy progression with nearly 71% sensitivity and 72.22% specificity; about a dozen predicted patients were CT-confirmed with GO in a median of around 6 months. Most of the expanded thyroid clonotypes with a frequency above 0.001 were also detected in blood, and it was suggested that the thyroid immune response may be reflected by blood repertoires.

Patients with hyperthyroidism were aged 18 to 65 years, had been newly diagnosed, and had a disease duration of less than 2 months. Patients with other autoimmune diseases, uncontrolled infections, pregnancy or lactation were excluded from the study. Diagnosis was based on clinical symptoms, serum thyroxine, TRAb, thyroid ultrasound and orbital computed tomography. Total RNA was extracted using Trizol reagent, and RNA quality was checked on an Agilent 2100 Bioanalyzer. TCR beta CDR3 regions were amplified from RNA transcripts for repertoire sequencing. The first round was an RT-PCR using HTBI primers with the Qiagen OneStep RT-PCR kit, and this first round was followed by a second-round multiplex PCR, then size selection and purification. Sequencing of the libraries was carried out on an Illumina HiSeq2000 in paired-end mode with 100 bp reads. As for how the authors treated the data: SOAPnuke was used to process the reads, removing any read that contained adapters or uncalled bases, had a mean Phred below 15, or lacked an exact match to the constant primer or identifier. COPE v1.2.5 was used to merge the high-quality paired reads. Clonotypes were defined as unique nucleotide sequences and were aligned to IMGT TRB V, D and J references using MiTCR v1.1. The analysis was limited to V-J combinations with a frequency above 0.0001, which together covered 98% to 99.2% of repertoires. For each V-J combination, a TCR clonal expansion and chaos score was defined as F50 clonal expansion divided by the chaos observed in the TCRdist matrix. Features were reduced by Welch's t-statistics and random forest to 10 to 15 V-J combinations, which fed a naive Bayes classifier. The Morisita-Horn index was used to measure how similar the thyroid and blood repertoires were. Starting from the raw public reads, TCRdb applied fastp trimming at Q25, assembled clones with MiXCR and retained in-frame beta chains. Rows are unified per CDR3 protein, each entry keeping the most common DNA and genes. In this record, the V and J calls reflect TCRdb's handling and not the investigators' own analysis. Across this sample there are a few hundred thousand distinct CDR3 sequences, with approximately 37% seen only once. Of the sample, around 4.6% falls within the top ten clones.

The sample holds a few counts of this clonotype. Its antigen has not been determined. This may come from a read error, since a much larger clone is one base off. V has 8 bases trimmed and J has 7 bases trimmed; junction bases matching no gene number 9. CDR1 is given as MNHEY and CDR2 as SVGAGI, both from the germline V gene. The CDR3, cysteine through phenylalanine, is 13 amino acids long. Kept here is only the CDR3 DNA, which spans 39 bases and is read in frame from base 1. The sequenced material came from peripheral blood or thyroid tissue (not recorded which). The chain was built from TRBV6-5 and TRBJ2-5; 8 central nucleotides agree with TRBD1. The clonotype originates from an adult man with Graves' hyperthyroidism. In nucleotide form, the sequence is TGTGCCAGCGCAGTGACAGGGGAAGGGACCCAGTACTTC. This codes for CASAVTGEGTQYF.